Presented here are 19 T cell receptor beta chains from one specimen sequenced in a study of blood T cell repertoires in COVID-19. Using immunoSEQ multiplex PCR, the repertoire was profiled, and TCRdb retains in-frame clones only, with some absent. The profile covers 200,000 to 250,000 clones, with 83% appearing a single time and roughly 1.2% taken by the ten largest. What was sequenced was peripheral blood. The receptors originated from a woman in her twenties or thirties with COVID-19, enrolled during active disease.

The V gene is TRBV11-3, the J gene TRBJ2-2; 8 nucleotides align to TRBD1. Germline CDR1 is SGHNT and CDR2 is YENEEA. With 4 bases clipped from V and 3 bases from J, the junction kept 4 bases outside the gene matches. This CDR3 has 15 residues. This CDR3 reads CASSSGQGDTGELFF. CDR3 DNA: TGTGCCAGCAGCTCCGGACAGGGTGACACCGGGGAGCTGTTTTTT.

This sequence joins TRBV7-3 and TRBJ2-2; 7 bases are a match to TRBD1. The germline V gene encodes CDR1 SGHTA and CDR2 FQGTGA. V dropped 2 bases and J dropped 0; count of bases not matched to a gene: 12. The CDR3 has 19 amino acids. As DNA, the CDR3 is TGTGCCAGCAGCTTAGTTGCCCAAGGGCAGGGGGCGAACACCGGGGAGCTGTTTTTT. This gives the protein CASSLVAQGQGANTGELFF.

The chain has TRBV5-1 and TRBJ1-1; D ambiguous. CDR1 SGHRS and CDR2 YFSETQ come from the germline V gene. The CDR3 runs 15 residues. V lost 5 bases and J lost 5, with 19 bases in between. CDR3 region: CASRQGPQAWTEAFF. The DNA for the CDR3 is TGCGCCAGCAGGCAAGGCCCCCAGGCCTGGACTGAAGCTTTCTTT.

The chain recombines TRBV28 with TRBJ1-3; D unresolved. Trimming took off 2 bases at V and 0 bases at J, with 17 bases between the two ends. This CDR3 comprises 18 residues. Germline V gene data show CDR1 as MDHEN and CDR2 as SYDVKM. CDR3 sequence reads: CASSLPGNGPFSGNTIYF. CDR3 bases: TGTGCCAGCAGTTTACCGGGGAACGGACCATTCTCTGGAAACACCATATATTTT.

This clone was recorded once. The rearrangement links TRBV5-4 to TRBJ2-7; D is undetermined. The CDR3 loop spans 14 amino acids. Germline V lookup: CDR1 SGHNT, CDR2 YYREEE (reference sequence). Trimming pared 4 bases from V and 0 bases from J, leaving 11 bases between. CDR3 nucleotides: TGTGCCAGCAGCACCAAAGACACCTCCTACGAGCAGTACTTC. This sequence encodes CASSTKDTSYEQYF.

The chain combines TRBV6-5 with TRBJ1-6, with TRBD1 as a possible D gene (5 bases). Germline V gives CDR1 MNHEY, CDR2 SVGAGI. Trimming removed 6 bases from V and 6 bases from J, with 12 bases in between. This CDR3 is built from 14 residues. The CDR3 nucleotides are TGTGCCAGCAGCCTAGACAGAGCTAATTCACCCCTCCACTTT. It is translated as CASSLDRANSPLHF.

The chain links TRBV29-1 to TRBJ1-1; a possible D gene is TRBD1 (6 bases). Trimming cost V 1 base and J 0 bases, with 15 bases left between them. The CDR3 covers 16 residues. From germline, CDR1 is SQVTM and CDR2 ANQGSEA. CDR3 sequence reads: CSVEVFGQYMNTEAFF. The CDR3, as DNA: TGCAGCGTTGAAGTTTTTGGACAGTACATGAACACTGAAGCTTTCTTT.

The CDR3 nucleotides read TGTGCCAGCAGCGCCCAGGGAATTGAAGCTTTCTTT. Translation: CASSAQGIEAFF. The V call is TRBV11-2, the J call TRBJ1-1, with D possibly matching TRBD1 (5 bases). The ends were cut back, 5 bases at V and 7 bases at J, with 11 bases in the middle. The germline V gene encodes CDR1 SGHAT and CDR2 FQNNGV. This CDR3 comprises 12 residues. The full variable domain, in which reference TRBV11-2 and TRBJ1-1 provide the parts outside the CDR3, is EAGVAQSPRYKIIEKRQSVAFWCNPISGHATLYWYQQILGQGPKLLIQFQNNGVVDDSQLPKDRFSAERLKGVDSTLKIQPAKLEDSAVYLCASSAQGIEAFFGQGTRLTVV.

The rearrangement joins TRBV7-9 to TRBJ2-5, with unresolved D. V lost 7 bases, J lost 3 bases, and 12 bases lay in between. Germline CDR1 and CDR2: SEHNR and FQNEAQ (reference sequence). There are 13 residues in the CDR3. DNA of the CDR3: TGTGCCAGCACCCCGGAGTCGGAAGAGACCCAGTACTTC. As protein: CASTPESEETQYF.

The CDR3 bases are TGCAGCGTTTGGACTAGTACCTACGAGCAGTACTTC. Protein product: CSVWTSTYEQYF. The J gene is TRBJ2-7, the V gene TRBV29-1, with 7 nucleotides matching TRBD2. The CDR3 has 12 residues. Germline loops: CDR1 SQVTM, CDR2 ANQGSEA. V lost 5 bases and J lost 2; bases outside the gene matches: 3.

The rearrangement joins TRBV6-5 to TRBJ2-6; D possibly corresponds to TRBD1 (5 bases). This CDR3 spans 14 amino acids. The V end lost 7 bases, the J end lost 2 bases, and 9 bases lay between the germline ends. CDR1 MNHEY and CDR2 SVGAGI come from the germline V gene. The CDR3: CASKTEPGANVLTF. CDR3 nucleotides: TGTGCCAGCAAGACAGAGCCTGGGGCCAACGTCCTGACTTTC.

The J gene is TRBJ1-4, the V gene TRBV3-1 (or the pseudogene TRBV3-2), with a weak D call TRBD1 (5 bases). The V gene lost 1 base and the J gene lost 8 bases, with 14 bases spanning the gap. Germline CDR1 LGHDT, CDR2 YNNKEL (reference sequence). The CDR3 is made up of 15 amino acids. This CDR3 reads CASSQVGRVREKLFF. CDR3 DNA sequence: TGTGCCAGCAGCCAAGTTGGCAGGGTAAGGGAAAAACTGTTTTTT.

This clone was detected only once. The CDR3 here is CASSPSVGEGTQYF. The CDR3 coding sequence is TGTGCCAGCAGCCCCTCTGTCGGGGAGGGGACCCAGTACTTC. This chain links TRBV3-1 (or the pseudogene TRBV3-2) with TRBJ2-5, with TRBD2 matching 7 bases. Per the germline V gene, CDR1 is LGHDT and CDR2 is YNNKEL (reference sequence). V was pared by 4 bases and J by 7 bases, with 9 bases of the junction left unmatched. There are 14 residues in the CDR3.

The chain uses TRBV5-4 and TRBJ2-2; D unclear. Germline assignment: CDR1 SGHNT and CDR2 YYREEE (reference sequence). Trimming shortened V by 0 bases and J by 3 bases, and 15 bases separated the two germline ends. The CDR3 is 17 amino acids. The CDR3 bases are TGTGCCAGCAGCTTGGAAACTTACGGCGGATACACCGGGGAGCTGTTTTTT. Its protein is CASSLETYGGYTGELFF.

The J gene is TRBJ2-7, the V gene TRBV7-2; 7 nucleotides agree with TRBD1. The CDR3 contains 13 residues. Per germline, CDR1 SGHTA and CDR2 FQGNSA. V lost 2 bases and J lost 6; bases outside the gene matches: 4. The CDR3 is CASSLNRGSEQYF. Here the CDR3 DNA reads TGTGCCAGCAGCTTAAACAGGGGAAGCGAGCAGTACTTC.

The rearrangement joins TRBV6-5 to TRBJ2-7; TRBD1 matches 8 bases. With 6 bases clipped from V and 3 bases from J, the junction kept 4 bases outside the gene matches. From germline, CDR1 is MNHEY and CDR2 SVGAGI. The CDR3 has 13 amino acids. The CDR3 sequence: CASRIGQGYEQYF. CDR3 in DNA: TGTGCCAGCAGGATCGGACAGGGCTACGAGCAGTACTTC.

The chain is built from TRBV9 and TRBJ2-7, with a tentative D call TRBD2 (6 bases). Trimming took 0 bases from V and 5 from J, leaving 21 bases between them. From germline, CDR1 is SGDLS and CDR2 YYNGEE. The CDR3 covers 17 residues. DNA for the CDR3: TGTGCCAGCAGCGTAGCGGGGACTTCCCGGGCTACGGACGAGCAGTACTTC. This codes for CASSVAGTSRATDEQYF.

This sequence joins TRBV3-1 (or the pseudogene TRBV3-2) and TRBJ1-6, with no clear D. Trimming took 0 bases from V and 4 from J, leaving 7 bases between them. The CDR3 has 15 residues. Germline CDR1 is LGHDT and CDR2 is YNNKEL (reference sequence). DNA of the CDR3: TGTGCCAGCAGCCAAGAAAGCGATTATAATTCACCCCTCCACTTT. Translating gives CASSQESDYNSPLHF.

V and J are TRBV7-8 and TRBJ2-7, with 7 bases aligning to TRBD2. The CDR3 totals 14 residues. Germline V gene sequence: CDR1 SGHVS, CDR2 FQNEAQ. Losses at the gene ends were 0 bases for V and 6 bases for J; bases not matched to a gene: 5. The DNA of the CDR3 is TGTGCCAGCAGCTTAGCGGGAGGGAAGATCGAGCAGTACTTC. Protein: CASSLAGGKIEQYF.